Listed below are T cell receptor beta chains from one sample, sequenced in a study of T cells in Graves' hyperthyroidism and ophthalmopathy. TCRdb independently ran MiXCR on the multiplex PCR reads; one entry per CDR3 protein. This table holds around 300,000 distinct CDR3 sequences, 10% to 15% found once. Sequenced input: blood. These TCRs come from a young woman with Graves' hyperthyroidism that later progressed to Graves' ophthalmopathy. Both conserved end residues are part of each CDR3. The D gene is left open where the match is weak. Rows may omit the clone size; those that give it use once, few, many or a size class.

clone_size	d_call	v_call	j_call	cdr3_aa	cdr3_nt
.	.	TRBV9	TRBJ2-2	CASRRFSNTGELFF	TGTGCCAGCAGAAGGTTCTCGAACACCGGGGAGCTGTTTTTT
many	.	TRBV15	TRBJ1-2	CATSFRSYGYTF	TGTGCCACCAGCTTCCGGAGTTATGGCTACACCTTC
.	TRBD2	TRBV28	TRBJ2-3	CASRRAGFTDTQYF	TGTGCCAGCAGACGAGCGGGGTTCACAGATACGCAGTATTTT
many	.	TRBV3-1	TRBJ2-2	CASSPLGRGHTGELFF	TGTGCCAGCAGTCCCTTGGGGAGGGGGCACACCGGGGAGCTGTTTTTT
many	TRBD2	TRBV29-1	TRBJ2-1	CSVEDLLYRERDFYNEQFF	TGCAGCGTTGAAGACCTTCTTTATCGGGAGCGGGACTTCTACAATGAGCAGTTCTTC
.	TRBD2	TRBV19	TRBJ2-1	CASSPLAGGPGNEQFF	TGTGCCAGTAGTCCCCTAGCGGGAGGGCCAGGGAATGAGCAGTTCTTC
many	TRBD2	TRBV6-2/TRBV6-3	TRBJ2-1	CASSYPSRGLTSGNNEQFF	TGTGCCAGCAGTTATCCAAGCAGGGGTTTGACTAGCGGGAACAATGAGCAGTTCTTC
.	TRBD1	TRBV5-1	TRBJ1-1	CASSSQDRIGTEAFF	TGCGCCAGCAGCTCCCAGGACAGGATCGGAACTGAAGCTTTCTTT
many	TRBD2	TRBV7-2	TRBJ2-1	CASSRTSGRIHEQFF	TGTGCCAGCAGCCGGACTAGCGGGAGGATCCATGAGCAGTTCTTC
many	.	TRBV6-2/TRBV6-3	TRBJ2-1	CASSYVAETYNEQFF	TGTGCCAGCAGTTACGTAGCGGAAACCTACAATGAGCAGTTCTTC
.	.	TRBV5-6	TRBJ1-1	CASSFITGTEAFF	TGTGCCAGCAGCTTCATCACGGGCACTGAAGCTTTCTTT
many	.	TRBV5-8	TRBJ1-1	CASSPTEARNTEAFF	TGTGCCAGCAGCCCGACCGAAGCTCGGAACACTGAAGCTTTCTTT
.	TRBD2	TRBV7-2	TRBJ2-7	CASSATSASGIYEQYF	TGTGCGAGCAGCGCTACGTCGGCTAGCGGGATTTACGAGCAGTACTTC
many	.	TRBV3-1	TRBJ1-5	CASSQDLSDYQPQHF	TGTGCCAGCAGCCAAGATCTCTCAGACTATCAGCCCCAGCATTTT
many	.	TRBV2	TRBJ2-7	CASTIPFQANNEQYF	TGTGCCAGCACCATCCCCTTCCAGGCGAACAACGAGCAGTACTTC
many	TRBD2	TRBV20-1	TRBJ2-1	CSASGPVAGGFDYNEQFF	TGCAGTGCTAGTGGCCCGGTAGCGGGAGGGTTCGATTACAATGAGCAGTTCTTC
many	.	TRBV7-6	TRBJ2-1	CASSLGDSGVNEQFF	TGTGCCAGCAGCTTAGGCGATAGCGGAGTCAATGAGCAGTTCTTC
.	.	TRBV7-6	TRBJ1-1	CASSSLSGKVEAFF	TGTGCCAGCAGCTCCCTCTCTGGGAAGGTTGAAGCTTTCTTT
many	.	TRBV20-1	TRBJ2-7	CSARDREGITTEQYF	TGCAGTGCTAGAGATCGAGAAGGGATTACTACGGAGCAGTACTTC
few	.	TRBV7-9	TRBJ1-4	CASSLVDGNEKLFF	TGTGCCAGCAGCTTAGTAGATGGGAATGAAAAACTGTTTTTT
few	.	TRBV27	TRBJ1-1	CASSLRRGAEAFF	TGTGCCAGCAGTTTAAGGCGGGGCGCTGAAGCTTTCTTT
.	.	TRBV6-1	TRBJ2-7	CASEDRLYYEQYF	TGTGCCAGCGAGGACAGATTGTACTACGAGCAGTACTTC
many	.	TRBV27	TRBJ2-2	CASSWMNTGELFF	TGTGCCAGCAGTTGGATGAACACCGGGGAGCTGTTTTTT
few	TRBD1	TRBV19	TRBJ1-2	CASSTRDRGRFGYTF	TGTGCCAGTAGTACCCGGGACAGGGGCCGTTTTGGCTACACCTTC
many	.	TRBV20-1	TRBJ2-1	CSAALDEQFF	TGCAGTGCTGCCCTGGATGAGCAGTTCTTC
many	.	TRBV12-3/TRBV12-4	TRBJ1-1	CASSVGGWRDTEAFF	TGTGCCAGCAGCGTTGGCGGGTGGCGGGACACTGAAGCTTTCTTT
many	TRBD2	TRBV3-1	TRBJ2-2	CASSQMISGAHTGELFF	TGTGCCAGCAGCCAAATGATCAGCGGGGCCCACACCGGGGAGCTGTTTTTT
.	.	TRBV4-1	TRBJ2-7	CASSQDAYYEQYF	TGCGCCAGCAGCCAAGATGCGTACTACGAGCAGTACTTC
many	.	TRBV7-9	TRBJ2-3	CASSLARGVGTDTQYF	TGTGCCAGCAGCTTAGCGCGAGGGGTGGGGACAGATACGCAGTATTTT
many	.	TRBV7-2	TRBJ2-7	CASSIDLAQLRYEQYF	TGTGCCAGCAGCATAGATCTAGCTCAGCTAAGATACGAGCAGTACTTC
many	TRBD1	TRBV28	TRBJ1-1	CASSRQGAAVKAEAFF	TGTGCCAGCAGCAGACAGGGGGCCGCGGTGAAGGCTGAAGCTTTCTTT
many	.	TRBV28	TRBJ2-3	CASSSGIAPDTQYF	TGTGCCAGCAGTTCGGGGATTGCCCCAGATACGCAGTATTTT
many	TRBD2	TRBV18	TRBJ2-1	CASSPFTSGTYNEQFF	TGTGCCAGCTCACCATTTACTAGCGGAACCTACAATGAGCAGTTCTTC
.	TRBD2	TRBV20-1	TRBJ2-7	CSARAPYRSGTSVYEQYF	TGCAGTGCTAGAGCCCCCTACCGCTCCGGGACTAGCGTCTACGAGCAGTACTTC
many	TRBD1	TRBV15	TRBJ1-2	CATSNLGQTVYGYTF	TGTGCCACCAGCAACCTGGGACAGACAGTCTATGGCTACACCTTC
many	.	TRBV13	TRBJ2-7	CASSLASTYEQYF	TGTGCCAGCAGCTTAGCCTCAACCTACGAGCAGTACTTC
many	.	TRBV29-1	TRBJ2-7	CSAEAGYEQYF	TGCAGCGCCGAGGCCGGGTACGAGCAGTACTTC
few	.	TRBV19	TRBJ2-5	CASSNEGAWRGTQYF	TGTGCCAGTAGTAATGAGGGAGCCTGGCGAGGGACCCAGTACTTC
many	.	TRBV2	TRBJ1-5	CASNKDSDNQPQHF	TGTGCCAGCAATAAGGACTCGGACAATCAGCCCCAGCATTTT
many	.	TRBV11-3	TRBJ1-1	CASSTVGGSEAFF	TGTGCCAGCAGCACGGTTGGCGGGAGTGAAGCTTTCTTT
.	.	TRBV4-3	TRBJ2-7	CASSQDSRADEQYF	TGCGCCAGCAGCCAAGATTCGAGGGCGGACGAGCAGTACTTC
many	.	TRBV5-1	TRBJ1-1	CASNRAEGYTEAFF	TGCGCCAGCAATCGGGCGGAGGGGTACACTGAAGCTTTCTTT
many	.	TRBV3-1	TRBJ1-2	CASSQDGVGYGYTF	TGTGCCAGCAGCCAAGATGGGGTCGGTTATGGCTACACCTTC
.	TRBD2	TRBV11-2	TRBJ2-7	CASSPLAGSRHEQYF	TGTGCCAGCAGTCCTTTAGCGGGGTCGAGACACGAGCAGTACTTC
.	.	TRBV9	TRBJ2-2	CASSVDEGGELFF	TGTGCCAGCAGCGTAGATGAGGGCGGGGAGCTGTTTTTT
.	.	TRBV20-1	TRBJ2-7	CSAQNPREYYEQYF	TGCAGTGCTCAAAATCCCCGGGAGTACTACGAGCAGTACTTC
many	.	TRBV5-6	TRBJ1-2	CASSLGLGTNYGYTF	TGTGCCAGCAGCTTGGGGTTAGGTACCAACTATGGCTACACCTTC
many	.	TRBV2	TRBJ2-1	CASRDPSESSYNEQFF	TGTGCCAGCAGGGACCCTAGCGAAAGCTCCTACAATGAGCAGTTCTTC
many	TRBD2	TRBV20-1	TRBJ2-2	CSAADGRWETGELFF	TGCAGTGCCGCGGACGGGAGGTGGGAAACCGGGGAGCTGTTTTTT
many	.	TRBV11-2	TRBJ2-7	CASSLGSGPLGSEQYF	TGTGCCAGCAGCTTGGGTTCGGGACCGCTAGGAAGCGAGCAGTACTTC
many	.	TRBV7-8	TRBJ1-2	CASSRGRGSDGYTF	TGTGCCAGCAGCCGCGGGCGGGGTTCGGATGGCTACACCTTC
.	.	TRBV12-3/TRBV12-4	TRBJ2-5	CASSLEGLGSGRETQYF	TGTGCCAGCAGTTTAGAGGGGCTGGGGAGTGGGAGAGAGACCCAGTACTTC
few	.	TRBV7-2	TRBJ1-3	CASSLEPPISGNTIYF	TGTGCCAGCAGCTTAGAGCCTCCAATCTCTGGAAACACCATATATTTT
many	.	TRBV5-1	TRBJ1-5	CASSVDGYQPQHF	TGCGCCAGCAGCGTGGACGGCTATCAGCCCCAGCATTTT
many	.	TRBV7-9	TRBJ2-3	CASSHPEGVGTDTQYF	TGTGCCAGCAGCCACCCCGAGGGGGTTGGCACAGATACGCAGTATTTT
many	TRBD2	TRBV30	TRBJ2-3	CAWRGDYSTDTQYF	TGTGCCTGGAGGGGGGACTATAGCACAGATACGCAGTATTTT
many	.	TRBV28	TRBJ2-2	CASSIEGVNTGELFF	TGTGCCAGCAGCATCGAGGGGGTGAACACCGGGGAGCTGTTTTTT